This T cell receptor (beta chain) was documented in a study of cytomegalovirus exposure and HLA in healthy donors. Study at large: Early released data had about 85 million unique TCRs, all coming from HLA-typed donors. Whole-study results and caveats: As immune exposure information, only CMV serostatus was available. In vitro, three CMV-associated chains proved specific for CMV antigens.

Germline CDR1 is SGDLS and CDR2 is YYNGEE. CDR3 length: 16 residues. PCR primers comprised 60 Vbeta and 13 Jbeta primers. Using immunoSEQ multiplex PCR, the repertoire was profiled, and TCRdb retains in-frame clones only, with some absent. The table has around 190,000 clones, around 80% seen once; the top ten hold around 0.74%. As regards this clone: Its antigen remains unknown. At one end, the junction sequence differs from germline, possibly due to a read error. Other DNA sequences in the same sample also yield this CDR3.

Sequenced input: PBMCs. The chain recombines TRBV9 with TRBJ2-7, with TRBD1 matching 10 bases. This receptor was obtained from a woman aged 40 to 50 in good health and CMV-seronegative. CDR3 sequence: CASSARDRGSRGEQYF. The CDR3 nucleotides are TGCGCCAGCAGCGCCCGGGACAGGGGATCCCGGGGCGAGCAGTACTTC.